The rows below give T cell receptor beta chains drawn from one sample of a study of cytomegalovirus exposure and HLA in healthy donors. The assay was immunoSEQ multiplex PCR, and TCRdb's table has in-frame clones only and misses some. Of around 92,000 clones listed, more than 60% are singletons. The sequenced sample consisted of PBMCs. Every receptor here comes from a human donor in good health. The CDR3 runs from the conserved cysteine through the conserved F or W. A D gene is named only where the DNA matches it firmly. Rows give clone size only sometimes, using once, few, many, or a class for an expanded clone.

d_gene: TRBD1; j_gene: TRBJ2-5; v_gene: TRBV12-5; abundance: NA; CDR3nt: TGTGCTAGTGGCCCAGCAGACAGGGCACAAGAGACCCAGTACTTC; CDR3aa: CASGPADRAQETQYF
d_gene: TRBD1; j_gene: TRBJ1-1; v_gene: TRBV15; abundance: NA; CDR3nt: TGTGCCACCAGCAGAGGGGGGACAGCAAATAAGAACACTGAAGCTTTCTTT; CDR3aa: CATSRGGTANKNTEAFF
d_gene: NA; j_gene: TRBJ1-2; v_gene: TRBV18; abundance: NA; CDR3nt: TGTGCCAGCTCACCACACCCAACGGGGGGCTACACCTTC; CDR3aa: CASSPHPTGGYTF
d_gene: TRBD1; j_gene: TRBJ1-1; v_gene: TRBV5-5; abundance: NA; CDR3nt: TGTGCCAGCAGTCCGGACAGGGGGTACACTGAAGCTTTCTTT; CDR3aa: CASSPDRGYTEAFF
d_gene: NA; j_gene: TRBJ1-1; v_gene: TRBV18; abundance: NA; CDR3nt: TGTGCCAGCTCAGACTACACAAACACTGAAGCTTTCTTT; CDR3aa: CASSDYTNTEAFF
d_gene: TRBD1; j_gene: TRBJ2-7; v_gene: TRBV5-4; abundance: few; CDR3nt: TGTGCCAGCAGCTCCGGACAGGGGTACGAGCAGTACTTC; CDR3aa: CASSSGQGYEQYF
d_gene: TRBD1; j_gene: TRBJ2-2; v_gene: TRBV7-7; abundance: NA; CDR3nt: TGTGCCAGCAGCCAGACAGGGGAGACCGGGGAGCTGTTTTTT; CDR3aa: CASSQTGETGELFF
d_gene: TRBD1; j_gene: TRBJ2-7; v_gene: TRBV29-1; abundance: NA; CDR3nt: TGCAGCTTTGGACAGGGGTCCTACGAGCAGTACTTC; CDR3aa: CSFGQGSYEQYF
d_gene: NA; j_gene: TRBJ2-5; v_gene: TRBV11-2; abundance: NA; CDR3nt: TGTGCCAGCAGCTTGGTTAAACTCGGGCGGGAAGAGACCCAGTACTTC; CDR3aa: CASSLVKLGREETQYF
d_gene: NA; j_gene: TRBJ1-1; v_gene: TRBV18; abundance: NA; CDR3nt: TGTGCCAGCTCCCGCTCATACAGGGAGATGAACACTGAAGCTTTCTTT; CDR3aa: CASSRSYREMNTEAFF
d_gene: NA; j_gene: TRBJ2-7; v_gene: TRBV6-1; abundance: NA; CDR3nt: TGTGCCAGCAGTGAAGGCCAGTACGAGCAGTACTTC; CDR3aa: CASSEGQYEQYF
d_gene: TRBD1; j_gene: TRBJ2-3; v_gene: TRBV15; abundance: NA; CDR3nt: TGTGCCACCAGAAGAACAGGGGTGACAGATACGCAGTATTTT; CDR3aa: CATRRTGVTDTQYF
d_gene: NA; j_gene: TRBJ1-1; v_gene: TRBV5-5; abundance: NA; CDR3nt: TGTGCCAGCAGCCCTGTATCAACAGGCAACACTGAAGCTTTCTTT; CDR3aa: CASSPVSTGNTEAFF
d_gene: NA; j_gene: TRBJ1-1; v_gene: TRBV4-1; abundance: few; CDR3nt: TGCGCCAGCAGCCAGGCAACATTGGCAGATTTGAACACTGAAGCTTTCTTT; CDR3aa: CASSQATLADLNTEAFF
d_gene: NA; j_gene: TRBJ1-1; v_gene: TRBV5-6; abundance: few; CDR3nt: TGTGCCAGCAGCCATACAGGGATTACTGAAGCTTTCTTT; CDR3aa: CASSHTGITEAFF
d_gene: TRBD2; j_gene: TRBJ2-1; v_gene: TRBV6-4; abundance: NA; CDR3nt: TGTGCCAGCAGCGAGGCGCGGGGGAACAATGAGCAGTTCTTC; CDR3aa: CASSEARGNNEQFF
d_gene: TRBD1; j_gene: TRBJ1-2; v_gene: TRBV5-4; abundance: NA; CDR3nt: TGTGCCAGCAGCTCAACCACCGGGACAGGGTTTTTTGCTGGTGGCTACACCTTC; CDR3aa: CASSSTTGTGFFAGGYTF
d_gene: TRBD2; j_gene: TRBJ2-1; v_gene: TRBV7-9; abundance: medium-sized; CDR3nt: TGTGCCAGTAGCGGGGGGGCAAATGAGCAGTTCTTC; CDR3aa: CASSGGANEQFF
d_gene: NA; j_gene: TRBJ2-7; v_gene: TRBV29-1; abundance: once; CDR3nt: TGCAGCGTCCCCGAGGAAAGATCGAGAGTAGGCGAGCAGTACTTC; CDR3aa: CSVPEERSRVGEQYF
d_gene: NA; j_gene: TRBJ1-2; v_gene: TRBV6-1; abundance: NA; CDR3nt: TGTGCCAGCAGTGGAATACAGGGAAGTGCCAAACTGGCAAACTATGGCTACACCTTC; CDR3aa: CASSGIQGSAKLANYGYTF
d_gene: TRBD2; j_gene: TRBJ2-5; v_gene: TRBV2; abundance: NA; CDR3nt: TGTGCCAGCAGCCCAAGCGGGGTTTCGAGGCAGTACTTC; CDR3aa: CASSPSGVSRQYF
d_gene: TRBD1; j_gene: TRBJ1-1; v_gene: TRBV5-8; abundance: NA; CDR3nt: TGTGCCAGCGACCGGACAGGGCCTGAAGCTTTCTTT; CDR3aa: CASDRTGPEAFF
d_gene: NA; j_gene: TRBJ1-2; v_gene: TRBV7-2; abundance: NA; CDR3nt: TGTGCCAGCAGCCTCCCCCAGGGCTATGGCTACACCTTC; CDR3aa: CASSLPQGYGYTF
d_gene: TRBD1; j_gene: TRBJ2-7; v_gene: TRBV6-1; abundance: once; CDR3nt: TGTGCCAGCAGTGAAGACGGGACAGGATCCCGCGAGCAGTACTTC; CDR3aa: CASSEDGTGSREQYF
d_gene: TRBD2; j_gene: TRBJ2-7; v_gene: TRBV9; abundance: NA; CDR3nt: TGTGCCAGCAGCGTAGGGGCGGGAGCTTACGAGCAGTACTTC; CDR3aa: CASSVGAGAYEQYF
d_gene: NA; j_gene: TRBJ2-7; v_gene: TRBV15; abundance: NA; CDR3nt: TGTGCCACCAGCAGAGATCGGCGGGCAGGGGTTAGTGGCGAGCAGTACTTC; CDR3aa: CATSRDRRAGVSGEQYF
d_gene: TRBD2; j_gene: TRBJ2-7; v_gene: TRBV27; abundance: NA; CDR3nt: TGTGCCAGCAGTTTAGCGGGAGGGGGGTATCGGGGCTACGAGCAGTACTTC; CDR3aa: CASSLAGGGYRGYEQYF
d_gene: TRBD1; j_gene: TRBJ1-3; v_gene: TRBV6-5; abundance: NA; CDR3nt: TGTGCCAGCAGTTACAGGGGGCAGACTGGAAACACCATATATTTT; CDR3aa: CASSYRGQTGNTIYF
d_gene: TRBD1; j_gene: TRBJ2-3; v_gene: TRBV6-6; abundance: NA; CDR3nt: TGTGCCAGCAGGGACAGGTCGGGCACAGATACGCAGTATTTT; CDR3aa: CASRDRSGTDTQYF
d_gene: TRBD1; j_gene: TRBJ1-3; v_gene: TRBV4-1; abundance: NA; CDR3nt: TGCGCCAGCAGCCAAGTACCTACCGGGGGTGGACAGGGTAGAGCTGGAAACACCATATATTTT; CDR3aa: CASSQVPTGGGQGRAGNTIYF
d_gene: NA; j_gene: TRBJ1-2; v_gene: TRBV10-3; abundance: NA; CDR3nt: TGTGCCATCAGTGAGGCGGGACGGAAAAACTATGGCTACACCTTC; CDR3aa: CAISEAGRKNYGYTF
d_gene: TRBD1; j_gene: TRBJ1-1; v_gene: TRBV27; abundance: NA; CDR3nt: TGTGCCAGCAGTATTGGACAGGGGTTGGTAGCTTTCTTT; CDR3aa: CASSIGQGLVAFF
d_gene: TRBD2; j_gene: TRBJ2-3; v_gene: TRBV7-2; abundance: NA; CDR3nt: TGTGCCAGCAGCTTAGTCCTAGCGGAAAGCAATACGCAGTATTTT; CDR3aa: CASSLVLAESNTQYF
d_gene: NA; j_gene: TRBJ2-2; v_gene: TRBV5-1; abundance: NA; CDR3nt: TGCGCCAGCAGCTTTGACAGTTTCTACACCGGGGAGCTGTTTTTT; CDR3aa: CASSFDSFYTGELFF
d_gene: NA; j_gene: TRBJ1-1; v_gene: TRBV19; abundance: NA; CDR3nt: TGTGCCAGTAGCATGGGCAGGAACACTGAAGCTTTCTTT; CDR3aa: CASSMGRNTEAFF
d_gene: TRBD2; j_gene: TRBJ2-5; v_gene: TRBV7-9; abundance: few; CDR3nt: TGTGCCAGCAGCATGGGACTAGCGGGAGCGTGGGTCGGAGAGACCCAGTACTTC; CDR3aa: CASSMGLAGAWVGETQYF
d_gene: NA; j_gene: TRBJ1-3; v_gene: TRBV2; abundance: once; CDR3nt: TGTGCCAGCAGTGAACTCCGGACAGCTGGAAACACCATATATTTT; CDR3aa: CASSELRTAGNTIYF
d_gene: TRBD1; j_gene: TRBJ1-6; v_gene: TRBV10-3; abundance: NA; CDR3nt: TGTGCCATCAGAGGGGACAGCTATAATTCACCCCTCCACTTT; CDR3aa: CAIRGDSYNSPLHF
d_gene: TRBD2; j_gene: TRBJ2-4; v_gene: TRBV7-2; abundance: NA; CDR3nt: TGTGCCAGCAGCTTAGGGGCGGGGGGAACCGCCAAAAACATTCAGTACTTC; CDR3aa: CASSLGAGGTAKNIQYF